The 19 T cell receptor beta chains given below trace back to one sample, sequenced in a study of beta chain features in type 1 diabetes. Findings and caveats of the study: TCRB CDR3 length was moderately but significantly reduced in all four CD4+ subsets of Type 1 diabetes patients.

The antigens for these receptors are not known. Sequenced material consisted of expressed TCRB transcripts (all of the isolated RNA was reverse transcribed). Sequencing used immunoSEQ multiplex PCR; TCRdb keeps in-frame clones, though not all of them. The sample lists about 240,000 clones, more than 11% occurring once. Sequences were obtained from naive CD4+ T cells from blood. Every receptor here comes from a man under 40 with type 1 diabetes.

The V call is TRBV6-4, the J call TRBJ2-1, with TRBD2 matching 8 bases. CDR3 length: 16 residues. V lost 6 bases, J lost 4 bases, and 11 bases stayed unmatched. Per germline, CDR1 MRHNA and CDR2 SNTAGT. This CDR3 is CASSASQAGVYNEQFF. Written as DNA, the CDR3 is TGTGCCAGCAGCGCCTCCCAAGCGGGGGTGTACAATGAGCAGTTCTTC.

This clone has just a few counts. As DNA, the CDR3 is TGTGCCAGCAGTTCCACGTTACAGGGGTTATCCTATGGCTACACCTTC. Amino acid sequence: CASSSTLQGLSYGYTF. The chain is built from TRBV2 and TRBJ1-2; 7 bases fit TRBD1. Germline CDR1 reads SNHLY; CDR2 reads FYNNEI. V trimming: 5 bases; J trimming: 4 bases; junction bases outside the gene matches: 13. This CDR3 spans 16 amino acids.

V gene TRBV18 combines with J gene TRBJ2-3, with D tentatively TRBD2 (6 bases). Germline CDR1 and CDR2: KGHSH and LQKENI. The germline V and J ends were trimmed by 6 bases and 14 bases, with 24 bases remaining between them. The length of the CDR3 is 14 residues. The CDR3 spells CASSPGPDGRVSYF. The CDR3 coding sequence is TGTGCCAGCTCTCCAGGTCCGGACGGGAGAGTCTCGTATTTT.

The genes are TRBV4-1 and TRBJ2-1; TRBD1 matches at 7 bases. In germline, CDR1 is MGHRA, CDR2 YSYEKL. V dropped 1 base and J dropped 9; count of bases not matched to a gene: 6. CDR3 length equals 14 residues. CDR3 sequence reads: CASSQGQGRGEQFF. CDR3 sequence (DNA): TGCGCCAGCAGCCAAGGACAGGGCCGTGGTGAGCAGTTCTTC.

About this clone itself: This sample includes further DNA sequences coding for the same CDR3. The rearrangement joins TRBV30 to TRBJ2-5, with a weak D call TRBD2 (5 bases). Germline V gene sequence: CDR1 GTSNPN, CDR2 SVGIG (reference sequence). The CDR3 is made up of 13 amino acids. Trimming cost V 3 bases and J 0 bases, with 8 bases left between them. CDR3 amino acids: CAWSRGYQETQYF. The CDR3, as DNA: TGTGCCTGGAGCCGAGGGTACCAAGAGACCCAGTACTTC. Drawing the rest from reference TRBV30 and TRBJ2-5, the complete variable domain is SQTIHQWPATLVQPVGSPLSLECTVEGTSNPNLYWYRQAAGRGLQLLFYSVGIGQISSEVPQNLSASRPQDRQFILSSKKLLLSDSGFYLCAWSRGYQETQYFGPGTRLLVL.

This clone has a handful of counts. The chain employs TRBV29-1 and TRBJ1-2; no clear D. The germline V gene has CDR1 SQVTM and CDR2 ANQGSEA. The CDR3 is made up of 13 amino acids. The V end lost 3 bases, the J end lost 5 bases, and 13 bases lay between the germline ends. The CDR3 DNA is TGCAGCGTTGAGTTAATACCCAGTTATGGCTACACCTTC. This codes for CSVELIPSYGYTF.

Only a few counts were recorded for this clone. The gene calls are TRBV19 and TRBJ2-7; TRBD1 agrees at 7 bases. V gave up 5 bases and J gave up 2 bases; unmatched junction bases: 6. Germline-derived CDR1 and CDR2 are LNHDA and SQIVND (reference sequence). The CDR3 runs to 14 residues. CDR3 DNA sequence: TGTGCCAGTAGTCTTGGACAGGATCCCTACGAGCAGTACTTC. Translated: CASSLGQDPYEQYF.

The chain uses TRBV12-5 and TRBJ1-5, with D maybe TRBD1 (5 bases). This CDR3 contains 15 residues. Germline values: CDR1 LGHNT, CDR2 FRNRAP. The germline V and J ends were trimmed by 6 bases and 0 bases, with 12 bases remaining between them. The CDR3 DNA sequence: TGTGCTAGTGGCCTCGGGGGGATTAGCAATCAGCCCCAGCATTTT. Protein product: CASGLGGISNQPQHF.

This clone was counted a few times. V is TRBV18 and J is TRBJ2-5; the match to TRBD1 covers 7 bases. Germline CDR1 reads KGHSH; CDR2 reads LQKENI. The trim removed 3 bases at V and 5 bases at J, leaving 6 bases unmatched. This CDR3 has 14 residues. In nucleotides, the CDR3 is TGTGCCAGCTCACCGACAGGGCCGCGGGAGACCCAGTACTTC. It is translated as CASSPTGPRETQYF.

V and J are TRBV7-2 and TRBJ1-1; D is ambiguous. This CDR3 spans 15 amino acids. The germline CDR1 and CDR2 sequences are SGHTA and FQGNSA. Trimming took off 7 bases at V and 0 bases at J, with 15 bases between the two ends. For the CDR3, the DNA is TGTGCCAGCACCAGAGGCCATGCGGTGAACACTGAAGCTTTCTTT. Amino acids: CASTRGHAVNTEAFF. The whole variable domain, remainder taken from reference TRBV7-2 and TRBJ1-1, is GAGVSQSPSNKVTEKGKDVELRCDPISGHTALYWYRQSLGQGLEFLIYFQGNSAPDKSGLPSDRFSAERTGGSVSTLTIQRTQQEDSAVYLCASTRGHAVNTEAFFGQGTRLTVV.

CDR3: CASSFQTGEETQYF. The CDR3 bases are TGTGCCAGCAGCTTTCAGACAGGGGAAGAGACCCAGTACTTC. The chain combines TRBV7-2 with TRBJ2-5; TRBD1 aligns across 8 bases. CDR1 is SGHTA and CDR2 is FQGNSA in the germline V gene. The CDR3 is 14 amino acids. J gave up 3 bases and V 3 bases, and 3 bases lay outside the gene matches.

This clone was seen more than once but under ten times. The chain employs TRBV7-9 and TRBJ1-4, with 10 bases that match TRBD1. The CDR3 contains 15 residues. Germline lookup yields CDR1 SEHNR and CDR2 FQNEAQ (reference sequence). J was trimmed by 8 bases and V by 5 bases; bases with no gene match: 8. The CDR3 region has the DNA TGTGCCAGCAGCGCATGGGACAGGGGCGGGGAAAAACTGTTTTTT. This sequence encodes CASSAWDRGGEKLFF.

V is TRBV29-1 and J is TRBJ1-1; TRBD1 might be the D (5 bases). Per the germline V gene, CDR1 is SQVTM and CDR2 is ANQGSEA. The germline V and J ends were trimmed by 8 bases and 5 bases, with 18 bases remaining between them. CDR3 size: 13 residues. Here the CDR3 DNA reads TGCAGCCCCCGGGAAAGGGGAGGGACTGAAGCTTTCTTT. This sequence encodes CSPRERGGTEAFF.

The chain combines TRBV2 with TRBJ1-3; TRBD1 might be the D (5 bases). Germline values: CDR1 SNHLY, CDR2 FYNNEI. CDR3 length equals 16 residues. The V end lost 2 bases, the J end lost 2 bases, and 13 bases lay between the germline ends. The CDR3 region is CASSETLGLTGNTIYF. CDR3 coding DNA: TGTGCCAGCAGTGAAACTTTGGGACTCACTGGAAACACCATATATTTT.

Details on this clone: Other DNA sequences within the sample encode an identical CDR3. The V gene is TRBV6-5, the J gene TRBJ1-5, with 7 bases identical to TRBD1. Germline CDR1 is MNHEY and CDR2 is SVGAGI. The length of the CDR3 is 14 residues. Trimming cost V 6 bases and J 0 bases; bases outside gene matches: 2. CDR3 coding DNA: TGTGCCAGCAGCCGACAGGGTAGCAATCAGCCCCAGCATTTT. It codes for CASSRQGSNQPQHF.

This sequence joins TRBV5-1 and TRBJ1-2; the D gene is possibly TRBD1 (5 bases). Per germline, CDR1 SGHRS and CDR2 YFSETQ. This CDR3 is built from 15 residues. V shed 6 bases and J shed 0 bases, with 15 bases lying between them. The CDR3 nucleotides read TGCGCCAGCAAGGTTCAGGGAGGGACTAACTATGGCTACACCTTC. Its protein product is CASKVQGGTNYGYTF.

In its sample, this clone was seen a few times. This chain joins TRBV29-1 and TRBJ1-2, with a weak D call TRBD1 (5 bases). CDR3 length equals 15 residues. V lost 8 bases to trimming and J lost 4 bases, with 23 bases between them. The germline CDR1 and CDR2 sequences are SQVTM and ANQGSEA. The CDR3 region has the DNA TGCAGCTCAATCGGGGCGACTAGCGATCCCTATGGCTACACCTTC. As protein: CSSIGATSDPYGYTF.

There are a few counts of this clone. Here the CDR3 reads CASRKTLAGAKEQYF. In DNA, the CDR3 is TGTGCCAGCAGAAAGACGCTAGCGGGAGCGAAAGAGCAGTACTTC. The chain couples TRBV6-5 to TRBJ2-7; TRBD2 aligns across 10 bases. The trim removed 6 bases at V and 7 bases at J, leaving 12 bases unmatched. From germline, CDR1 is MNHEY and CDR2 SVGAGI. The CDR3 runs 15 residues.

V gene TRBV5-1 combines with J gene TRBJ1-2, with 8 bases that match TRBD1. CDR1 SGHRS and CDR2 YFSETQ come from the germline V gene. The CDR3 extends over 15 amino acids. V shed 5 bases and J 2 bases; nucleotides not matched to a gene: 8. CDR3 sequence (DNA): TGCGCCAGCAGGCCGGGGACAGGCTCGAACTATGGCTACACCTTC. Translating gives CASRPGTGSNYGYTF.